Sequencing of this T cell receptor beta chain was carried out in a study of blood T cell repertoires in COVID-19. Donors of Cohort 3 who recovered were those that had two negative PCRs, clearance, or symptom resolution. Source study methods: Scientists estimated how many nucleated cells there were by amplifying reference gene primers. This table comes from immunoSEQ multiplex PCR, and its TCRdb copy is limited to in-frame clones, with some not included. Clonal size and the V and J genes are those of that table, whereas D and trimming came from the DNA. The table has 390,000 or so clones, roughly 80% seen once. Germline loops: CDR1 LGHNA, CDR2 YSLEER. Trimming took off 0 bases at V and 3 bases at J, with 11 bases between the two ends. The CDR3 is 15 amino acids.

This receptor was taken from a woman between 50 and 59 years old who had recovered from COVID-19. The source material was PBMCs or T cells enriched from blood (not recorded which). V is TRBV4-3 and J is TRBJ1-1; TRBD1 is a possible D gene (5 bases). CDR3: CASSQDGHGYTEAFF. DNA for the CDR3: TGCGCCAGCAGCCAAGACGGACATGGCTACACTGAAGCTTTCTTT.